The next 6 T cell receptor beta chains were all read from a single sample in a study of T cells in Graves' hyperthyroidism and ophthalmopathy. RNA transcripts provided the source from which TCR beta CDR3 regions were amplified. The study used the HTBI primer set for a first-round RT-PCR of the TCR CDR3. MiXCR, run by TCRdb on the multiplex PCR reads, gives a single entry per CDR3 protein. The sample lists fewer than 450,000 distinct CDR3 sequences; approximately 17% were seen once. The sequencing input was blood. These receptors all stem from a woman in her 30s with Graves' hyperthyroidism that later progressed to Graves' ophthalmopathy.

The V call is TRBV20-1, the J call TRBJ2-1; 7 bases are shared with TRBD2. Germline V gene data show CDR1 as DFQATT and CDR2 as SNEGSKA (reference sequence). The CDR3 spans 18 residues. V lost 1 base to trimming and J lost 0 bases; unmatched junction nucleotides: 12. The CDR3 sequence: CSARAALGTIYSYNEQFF. CDR3 DNA: TGCAGTGCTAGAGCCGCCCTCGGGACTATCTACTCCTACAATGAGCAGTTCTTC.

The sample holds many counts of this clonotype. This chain connects TRBV20-1 to TRBJ2-5; TRBD2 aligns across 12 bases. Germline CDR1 DFQATT, CDR2 SNEGSKA (reference sequence). The CDR3 has 18 residues. The ends lost 6 bases at V and 4 bases at J; junction bases unmatched: 18. The CDR3 reads CSARRTSGEMLTRETQYF. The CDR3, as DNA: TGCAGTGCGCGCCGGACTAGCGGGGAGATGCTTACAAGAGAGACCCAGTACTTC.

This clonotype was counted ten times or more. V usage is TRBV27 and J usage is TRBJ1-1; 8 bases agree with TRBD1. The V and J ends lost 5 bases and 2 bases, in that order; junction bases with no gene match: 4. CDR3 size: 14 residues. Germline loops: CDR1 MNHEY, CDR2 SMNVEV (reference sequence). The CDR3 nucleotides read TGTGCCAGCAGTCGGACAGGGCTCAACACTGAAGCTTTCTTT. This gives the protein CASSRTGLNTEAFF.

This clonotype has a count of ten or more. V and J are TRBV12-3 or TRBV12-4 and TRBJ1-5; the D is unclear. Trimming took off 1 base at V and 7 bases at J, with 17 bases between the two ends. The CDR3 contains 16 residues. CDR3 nucleotide sequence: TGTGCCAGCAGTTTAGAAATAGGGTCCTCGAGCCAGCCCCAGCATTTT. Its protein product is CASSLEIGSSSQPQHF.

This clonotype occurred many times. This rearrangement joins TRBV12-3 or TRBV12-4 to TRBJ1-2; D gene uncertain. Trimming removed 3 bases from V and 3 bases from J, with 8 bases in between. The CDR3 totals 13 residues. CDR3 DNA sequence: TGTGCCAGCAGTTTTGGCAGATACTATGGCTACACCTTC. The encoded protein is CASSFGRYYGYTF.

V is TRBV11-2 and J is TRBJ2-1; the match to TRBD2 covers 8 bases. With 5 bases clipped from V and 8 bases from J, the junction kept 20 bases outside the gene matches. CDR3 size: 18 residues. Germline V gene sequence: CDR1 SGHAT, CDR2 FQNNGV. DNA for the CDR3: TGTGCCAGCAGCCTAGTATCTGGGAGCGGGGGTATTTACGATGAGCAGTTCTTC. It translates to CASSLVSGSGGIYDEQFF. Drawing the rest from reference TRBV11-2 and TRBJ2-1, the complete variable domain is EAGVAQSPRYKIIEKRQSVAFWCNPISGHATLYWYQQILGQGPKLLIQFQNNGVVDDSQLPKDRFSAERLKGVDSTLKIQPAKLEDSAVYLCASSLVSGSGGIYDEQFFGPGTRLTVL.